The next 29 T cell receptor beta chains were all read from a single sample in a study of T-cell reconstitution after alpha-beta-depleted transplantation in children. As it was prepared, the TCRbeta library received unique molecular identifiers. TCRdb recomputed calls from the PCR reads with MiXCR, one row per CDR3 protein. The data contain about 510,000 distinct CDR3 sequences, around 10% of them seen just once; the ten biggest clones take up 12% to 15%. Source: PBMCs, mostly from graft donor cells, taken 180 days after TCRalphabeta/CD19-depleted stem cell transplant. Source of these receptors: a female patient under 10 years old who had a stem cell transplant for aplastic anemia, so the T cells may come from the graft donor.

The chain recombines TRBV28 with TRBJ1-1, with D unresolved. V was cut by 7 bases and J by 1 base, with 7 bases left in between. Germline CDR1 reads MDHEN; CDR2 reads SYDVKM. This CDR3 comprises 12 residues. The CDR3 DNA is TGTGCCAGCACCGATCCGAACACTGAAGCTTTCTTT. Translating it yields CASTDPNTEAFF.

This clonotype was seen a single time. The V gene is TRBV27, the J gene TRBJ1-2; 7 bases align to TRBD1. The J segment lost 8 bases and the V segment lost 4 bases, leaving 7 bases of the junction unmatched. The CDR3 has 13 residues. In germline, CDR1 is MNHEY, CDR2 SMNVEV (reference sequence). The CDR3 DNA follows: TGTGCCAGCAGTTCCCCGGGACAGTTGGGCTACACCTTC. It yields the protein CASSSPGQLGYTF.

This clonotype was seen a handful of times. The chain couples TRBV12-3 or TRBV12-4 to TRBJ2-2; 8 nucleotides match TRBD1. This CDR3 spans 17 amino acids. J was trimmed by 1 base and V by 5 bases; bases with no gene match: 9. The CDR3 reads CASSPHRTGKNTGELFF. The DNA of the CDR3 is TGTGCCAGCAGTCCACACCGGACAGGGAAGAACACCGGGGAGCTGTTTTTT.

The rearrangement uses TRBV15 and TRBJ1-1; D possibly corresponds to TRBD1 (6 bases). The CDR3 runs to 16 residues. Germline V lookup: CDR1 LNHNV, CDR2 YYDKDF (reference sequence). Deletions cut 4 bases from V and 1 base from J, with 16 bases between. CDR3 sequence: CATSKGGSARNTEAFF. DNA for the CDR3: TGTGCCACCAGCAAAGGGGGGAGTGCTCGGAACACTGAAGCTTTCTTT.

V usage is TRBV28 and J usage is TRBJ2-1; no definite D call. Germline lookup yields CDR1 MDHEN and CDR2 SYDVKM. The V end was cut by 2 bases, the J end by 0 bases, with 8 bases between. The CDR3 runs to 15 residues. This CDR3 is CASSLHGSSYNEQFF. Here the CDR3 DNA reads TGTGCCAGCAGTTTACACGGCAGCTCCTACAATGAGCAGTTCTTC. The complete variable domain, with remaining parts taken from reference TRBV28 and TRBJ2-1, reads DVKVTQSSRYLVKRTGEKVFLECVQDMDHENMFWYRQDPGLGLRLIYFSYDVKMKEKGDIPEGYSVSREKKERFSLILESASTNQTSMYLCASSLHGSSYNEQFFGPGTRLTVL.

This clonotype was seen a handful of times. This chain joins TRBV20-1 and TRBJ2-7; TRBD1 agrees at 9 bases. The V gene end was trimmed by 2 bases and the J gene end by 2 bases; junction bases not matched to a gene: 4. The germline gives CDR1 DFQATT, CDR2 SNEGSKA (reference sequence). The CDR3 covers 14 residues. CDR3 in DNA: TGCAGTGCTAGAAGAAGACAGGGGGCCTACGAGCAGTACTTC. Translation: CSARRRQGAYEQYF.

A few counts support this clonotype. The V and J genes are TRBV12-3 or TRBV12-4 and TRBJ1-5; 10 bases match TRBD1. CDR3 length: 18 residues. J gave up 2 bases and V 6 bases, and 13 bases lay outside the gene matches. The CDR3 is CASSTGTGVSFGNQPQHF. The CDR3 region has the DNA TGTGCCAGCAGCACCGGGACAGGGGTCAGTTTTGGCAATCAGCCCCAGCATTTT.

This clonotype occurred a few times. V is TRBV5-1 and J is TRBJ2-3; 10 bases line up with TRBD2. V shed 4 bases, J shed 3 bases, and the junction held 11 bases outside the gene matches. The CDR3 has 17 residues. Germline V gene sequence: CDR1 SGHRS, CDR2 YFSETQ. The CDR3 nucleotides are TGCGCCAGCAGCACCTCCCGGCTAGCGGGAGAAACAGATACGCAGTATTTT. Translating gives CASSTSRLAGETDTQYF.

This clonotype appeared many times. A read error may be the cause here, since a much bigger clone is one base away. The chain carries TRBV5-1 and TRBJ2-6; 7 bases align to TRBD1. The CDR3 length is 15 residues. Germline lookup yields CDR1 SGHRS and CDR2 YFSETQ. The CDR3 bases are TGCGCCAGCAGCGATGACAGGGCTGGGGCCAACGGCCTGACTTTC. Encoded protein: CASSDDRAGANGLTF.

This clonotype was recorded a few times. CDR3 region: CASTQRAGSVNNEQFF. The DNA of the CDR3 is TGTGCCAGCACCCAAAGGGCTGGGTCAGTAAACAATGAGCAGTTCTTC. The rearrangement joins TRBV6-2 or TRBV6-3 to TRBJ2-1; no clear D. Germline values: CDR1 MNHEY, CDR2 SVGEGT. The CDR3 loop spans 16 amino acids. V shed 7 bases and J shed 5 bases, with 21 bases lying between them.

This rearrangement joins TRBV6-2 or TRBV6-3 to TRBJ2-4, with TRBD2 as a possible D gene (5 bases). This CDR3 is 12 amino acids long. Germline-derived CDR1 and CDR2 are MNHEY and SVGEGT. Trimming removed 4 bases from V and 7 bases from J, with 8 bases in between. CDR3 sequence (DNA): TGTGCCAGCAGTTTAGCGATCAACATTCAGTACTTC. Amino acid sequence: CASSLAINIQYF.

Only a few counts were recorded for this clonotype. V and J are TRBV7-3 and TRBJ2-1; D possibly corresponds to TRBD1 (5 bases). Germline V gives CDR1 SGHTA, CDR2 FQGTGA. V gave up 3 bases and J gave up 6 bases, with 18 bases separating them. The CDR3 spans 16 residues. As DNA, the CDR3 is TGTGCCAGCAGCTTTGCAGGGCCCCGTTTCGGCAATGAGCAGTTCTTC. It is translated as CASSFAGPRFGNEQFF.

V usage is TRBV6-2 or TRBV6-3 and J usage is TRBJ2-1; 10 bases agree with TRBD1. CDR3 length equals 15 residues. The trim removed 4 bases at V and 9 bases at J, leaving 9 bases unmatched. Germline V gene sequence: CDR1 MNHEY, CDR2 SVGEGT. The CDR3 loop reads CASSWGQGFDAEQFF. The CDR3 region has the DNA TGTGCCAGCAGTTGGGGACAGGGGTTCGATGCTGAGCAGTTCTTC.

This sequence joins TRBV29-1 and TRBJ1-1; TRBD1 might be the D (6 bases). This CDR3 has 12 amino acids. V was clipped by 7 bases and J by 1 base, with 10 bases between them. Germline V lookup: CDR1 SQVTM, CDR2 ANQGSEA. The CDR3 is CSAGTPNTEAFF. The CDR3, as DNA: TGCAGCGCCGGGACACCGAACACTGAAGCTTTCTTT.

V gene TRBV29-1 combines with J gene TRBJ2-7; D possibly corresponds to TRBD2 (6 bases). This CDR3 spans 13 amino acids. Trimming pared 7 bases from V and 4 bases from J, leaving 17 bases between. Germline-derived CDR1 and CDR2 are SQVTM and ANQGSEA. The CDR3 DNA follows: TGCAGCGCAGAGGGCGGGACGTTTTACGAGCAGTACTTC. Its translation: CSAEGGTFYEQYF.

V is TRBV12-3 or TRBV12-4 and J is TRBJ2-1; TRBD1 matches 11 bases. Unmatched junction bases numbered 3, after V lost 4 bases and J lost 7 bases. The CDR3 consists of 14 residues. This CDR3 reads CASSSGTGGNEQFF. The DNA of the CDR3 is TGTGCCAGCAGTTCTGGGACAGGGGGAAATGAGCAGTTCTTC.

A remark on this clonotype: A read error may produce the germline difference seen at one junction end. This chain joins TRBV27 and TRBJ1-1; a possible D gene is TRBD1 (5 bases). This CDR3 spans 14 amino acids. The V gene's germline CDR1 is MNHEY and CDR2 SMNVEV (reference sequence). The CDR3 nucleotides are TGTGCCAGCAGTCATCTGAGGGGTTTCACTGACGCTTTCTTT. Translation: CASSHLRGFTDAFF.

The chain uses TRBV3-1 and TRBJ2-1; the D is unclear. V gave up 0 bases and J gave up 5 bases, with 14 bases separating them. The CDR3 is 16 residues long. Germline-derived CDR1 and CDR2 are LGHDT and YNNKEL (reference sequence). As DNA, the CDR3 is TGTGCCAGCAGCCAAGATCGGAACTACCTAAACAATGAGCAGTTCTTC. This sequence encodes CASSQDRNYLNNEQFF.

CDR3 nucleotide sequence: TGTGCCAGCAGTTTGTCGGGAACTGGGGCCAACGTCCTGACTTTC. This codes for CASSLSGTGANVLTF. The V and J genes are TRBV12-3 or TRBV12-4 and TRBJ2-6; a weak D match, TRBD2 (5 bases). The CDR3 has 15 residues. The V end was cut by 3 bases, the J end by 2 bases, with 8 bases between.

The genes are TRBV7-9 and TRBJ1-1; D not certain. V shed 4 bases and J shed 6 bases, with 15 bases lying between them. This CDR3 spans 14 amino acids. Per the germline V gene, CDR1 is SEHNR and CDR2 is FQNEAQ (reference sequence). The CDR3 bases are TGTGCCAGCAGCTCACCGGCGGGTCTCCCTGAAGCTTTCTTT. It codes for CASSSPAGLPEAFF.

This clonotype came up a few times. The chain couples TRBV28 to TRBJ2-7, with D possibly TRBD1 on 5 matching bases. The CDR3 contains 15 residues. CDR1 and CDR2 (germline): MDHEN, SYDVKM. Deletions cut 10 bases from V and 2 bases from J, with 21 bases between. Written as DNA, the CDR3 is TGTGCCATCCGTTTAGCCTCGACAGCCACCTACGAGCAGTACGTC. The encoded protein is CAIRLASTATYEQYV.

This clonotype was detected a few times. The gene calls are TRBV7-2 and TRBJ1-5, with 7 bases aligning to TRBD1. Germline CDR1 and CDR2: SGHTA and FQGNSA. Losses at the gene ends were 3 bases for V and 7 bases for J; bases not matched to a gene: 9. The CDR3 runs 15 residues. CDR3 loop: CASSLEGALLQPQHF. CDR3 sequence (DNA): TGTGCCAGCAGCTTGGAGGGGGCCCTACTCCAGCCCCAGCATTTT.

The chain uses TRBV7-9 and TRBJ2-5, with D perhaps TRBD2 (5 bases). The CDR3 is 15 residues long. Germline CDR1 and CDR2: SEHNR and FQNEAQ (reference sequence). V was cut by 7 bases and J by 0 bases, with 15 bases left in between. The CDR3 region is CASIGMLGNQETQYF. Here the CDR3 DNA reads TGTGCCAGCATCGGGATGCTGGGCAACCAAGAGACCCAGTACTTC.

The rearrangement links TRBV3-1 to TRBJ2-7; D call uncertain. Germline CDR1 and CDR2: LGHDT and YNNKEL (reference sequence). The CDR3 spans 15 residues. The germline V and J ends were trimmed by 0 bases and 1 base, with 10 bases remaining between them. Written as DNA, the CDR3 is TGTGCCAGCAGCCAAGATCTAACAAGATCCTACGAGCAGTACTTC. This encodes CASSQDLTRSYEQYF.

In its sample, this clonotype was seen many times. V is TRBV5-1 and J is TRBJ2-7; 9 positions agree with TRBD1. Germline V gives CDR1 SGHRS, CDR2 YFSETQ. The CDR3 loop spans 16 amino acids. The V gene end was trimmed by 4 bases and the J gene end by 6 bases; junction bases not matched to a gene: 14. The CDR3 nucleotides read TGCGCCAGCAGCCGGTCGGGACAGGGAGCCCTAGGCGAGCAGTACTTC. Amino acids: CASSRSGQGALGEQYF.

The sample holds many counts of this clonotype. The rearrangement joins TRBV12-3 or TRBV12-4 to TRBJ1-4; 8 nucleotides match TRBD1. V lost 6 bases, J lost 7 bases, and 7 bases stayed unmatched. CDR3 size: 14 residues. Here the CDR3 reads CASSPTGVREKLFF. The CDR3 DNA reads as TGTGCCAGCAGCCCGACAGGGGTACGTGAAAAACTGTTTTTT.

This clonotype turned up a few times. The chain couples TRBV6-1 to TRBJ2-1, with no clear D. Trimming left V 5 bases short and J 3 bases short, with 14 bases between. This CDR3 is 15 amino acids long. The germline V gene encodes CDR1 MNHNS and CDR2 SASEGT. The CDR3 region has the DNA TGTGCCAGCAGTCGAACGGATTGGGTCTACAATGAGCAGTTCTTC. This sequence encodes CASSRTDWVYNEQFF.

This clonotype has a count of ten or more. CDR3 region: CSARARESYNEQFF. In DNA, the CDR3 is TGCAGTGCTAGAGCGCGGGAGTCGTACAATGAGCAGTTCTTC. The chain couples TRBV20-1 to TRBJ2-1; 7 bases align to TRBD2. V lost 1 base and J lost 4; bases outside the gene matches: 4. Per germline, CDR1 DFQATT and CDR2 SNEGSKA (reference sequence). The CDR3 has 14 amino acids.

In this sample, this clonotype turned up many times. The chain carries TRBV4-3 and TRBJ2-2; no clear D. Trimming stripped 0 bases from V and 8 bases from J, with 4 bases between. This CDR3 is 12 amino acids long. The germline CDR1 and CDR2 sequences are LGHNA and YSLEER. CDR3 coding DNA: TGCGCCAGCAGCCAAGACCGAGGGGAGCTGTTTTTT. This encodes CASSQDRGELFF.